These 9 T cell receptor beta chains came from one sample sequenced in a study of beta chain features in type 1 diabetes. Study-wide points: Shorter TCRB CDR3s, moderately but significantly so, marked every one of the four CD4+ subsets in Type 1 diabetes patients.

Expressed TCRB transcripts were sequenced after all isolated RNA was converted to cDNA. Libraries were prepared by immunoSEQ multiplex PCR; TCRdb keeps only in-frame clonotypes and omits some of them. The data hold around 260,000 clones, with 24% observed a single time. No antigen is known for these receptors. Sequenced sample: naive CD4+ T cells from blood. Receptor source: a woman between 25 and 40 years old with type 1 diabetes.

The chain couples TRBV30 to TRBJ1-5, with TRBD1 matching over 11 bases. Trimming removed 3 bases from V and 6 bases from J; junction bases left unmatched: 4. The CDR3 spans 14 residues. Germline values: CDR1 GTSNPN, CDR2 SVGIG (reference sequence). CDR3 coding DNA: TGTGCCTGGAGGGGGACAGGGGGGAGTCAGCCCCAGCATTTT. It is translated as CAWRGTGGSQPQHF.

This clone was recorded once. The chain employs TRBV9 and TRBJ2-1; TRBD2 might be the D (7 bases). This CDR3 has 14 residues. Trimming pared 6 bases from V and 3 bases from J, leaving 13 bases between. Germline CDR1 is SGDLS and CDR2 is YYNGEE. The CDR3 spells CASKGGEHYNEQFF. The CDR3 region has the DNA TGTGCCAGCAAGGGGGGGGAGCACTACAATGAGCAGTTCTTC.

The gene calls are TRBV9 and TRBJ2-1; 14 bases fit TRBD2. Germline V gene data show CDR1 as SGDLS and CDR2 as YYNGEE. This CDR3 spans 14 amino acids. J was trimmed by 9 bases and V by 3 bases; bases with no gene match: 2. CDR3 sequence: CASSAGLAGVEQFF. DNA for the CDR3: TGTGCCAGCAGCGCGGGACTAGCGGGAGTTGAGCAGTTCTTC.

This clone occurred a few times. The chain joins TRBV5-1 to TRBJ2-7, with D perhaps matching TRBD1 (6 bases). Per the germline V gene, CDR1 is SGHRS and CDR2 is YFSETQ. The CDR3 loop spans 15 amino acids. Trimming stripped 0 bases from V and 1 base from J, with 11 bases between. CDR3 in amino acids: CASSLEQGSSYEQYF. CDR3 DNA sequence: TGCGCCAGCAGCTTGGAGCAGGGGTCGTCCTACGAGCAGTACTTC.

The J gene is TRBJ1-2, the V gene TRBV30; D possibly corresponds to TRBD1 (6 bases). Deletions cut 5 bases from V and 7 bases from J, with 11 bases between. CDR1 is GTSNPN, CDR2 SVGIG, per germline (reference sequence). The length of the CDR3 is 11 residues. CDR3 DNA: TGTGCCTGGTTACAGGGACCTGGCTACACCTTC. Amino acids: CAWLQGPGYTF.

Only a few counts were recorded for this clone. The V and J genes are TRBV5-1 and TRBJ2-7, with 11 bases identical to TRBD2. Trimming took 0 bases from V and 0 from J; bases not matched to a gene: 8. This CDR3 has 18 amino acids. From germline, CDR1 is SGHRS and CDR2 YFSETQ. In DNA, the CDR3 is TGCGCCAGCAGCTTGGGACTAGCGGGGCGAACCTACTCCTACGAGCAGTACTTC. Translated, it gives CASSLGLAGRTYSYEQYF.

The CDR3 protein is CASREQSNYGYTF. The CDR3 coding sequence is TGTGCCAGCAGAGAACAGTCCAACTATGGCTACACCTTC. V gene TRBV2 combines with J gene TRBJ1-2; no definite D call. V was shortened by 6 bases and J by 2 bases, with 10 bases between the two germline ends. From germline, CDR1 is SNHLY and CDR2 FYNNEI. The CDR3 extends over 13 amino acids.

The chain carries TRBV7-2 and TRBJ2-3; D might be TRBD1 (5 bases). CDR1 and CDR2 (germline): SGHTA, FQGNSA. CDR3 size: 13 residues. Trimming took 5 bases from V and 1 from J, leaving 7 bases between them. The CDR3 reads CASSLQGTDTQYF. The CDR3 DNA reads TGTGCCAGCAGCCTACAGGGCACAGATACGCAGTATTTT.

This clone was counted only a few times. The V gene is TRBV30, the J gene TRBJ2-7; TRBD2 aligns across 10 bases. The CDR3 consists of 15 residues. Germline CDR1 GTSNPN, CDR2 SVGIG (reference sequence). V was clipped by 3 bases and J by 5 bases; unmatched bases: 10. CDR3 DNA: TGTGCCTGGAGGTTTCAAGCGGGAGGGCCAGACGAGCAGTACTTC. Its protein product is CAWRFQAGGPDEQYF.